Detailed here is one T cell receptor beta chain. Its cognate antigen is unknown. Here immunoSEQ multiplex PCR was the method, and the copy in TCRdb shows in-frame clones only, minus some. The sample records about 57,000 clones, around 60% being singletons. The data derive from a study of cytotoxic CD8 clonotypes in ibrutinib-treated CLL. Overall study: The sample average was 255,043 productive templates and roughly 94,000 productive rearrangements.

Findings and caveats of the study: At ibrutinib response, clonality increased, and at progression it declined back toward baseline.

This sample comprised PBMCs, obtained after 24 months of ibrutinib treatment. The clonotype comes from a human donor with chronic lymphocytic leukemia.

The CDR3 DNA is TGTGCCAGCAGTTACTTCCTTAACGCTGGGGCCAACGTCCTGACTTTC. Its translation: CASSYFLNAGANVLTF. The rearrangement joins TRBV6-6 to TRBJ2-6; D ambiguous. Germline assignment: CDR1 MNHNY and CDR2 SVGAGI (reference sequence). The CDR3 is 16 residues long. The V end lost 1 base, the J end lost 2 bases, and 9 bases lay between the germline ends.